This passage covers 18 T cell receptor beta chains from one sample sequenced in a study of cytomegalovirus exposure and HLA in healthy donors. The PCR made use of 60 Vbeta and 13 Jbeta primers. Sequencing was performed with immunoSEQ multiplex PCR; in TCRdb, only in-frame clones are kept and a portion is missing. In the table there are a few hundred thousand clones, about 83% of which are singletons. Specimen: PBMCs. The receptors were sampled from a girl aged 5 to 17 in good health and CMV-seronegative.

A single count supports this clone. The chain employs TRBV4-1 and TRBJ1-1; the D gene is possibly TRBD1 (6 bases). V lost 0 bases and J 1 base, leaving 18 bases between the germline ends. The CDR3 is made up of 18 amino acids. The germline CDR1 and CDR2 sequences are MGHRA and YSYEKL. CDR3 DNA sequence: TGCGCCAGCAGCCAAGAAATTGGCAGGGGTACGGCGAACACTGAAGCTTTCTTT. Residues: CASSQEIGRGTANTEAFF.

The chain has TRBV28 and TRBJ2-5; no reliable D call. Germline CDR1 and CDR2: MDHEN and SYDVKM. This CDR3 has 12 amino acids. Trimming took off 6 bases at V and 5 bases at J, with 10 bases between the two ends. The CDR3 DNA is TGTGCCAGCAGACAGCCCTGGGAGACCCAGTACTTC. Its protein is CASRQPWETQYF. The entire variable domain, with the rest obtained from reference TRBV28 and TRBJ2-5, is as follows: DVKVTQSSRYLVKRTGEKVFLECVQDMDHENMFWYRQDPGLGLRLIYFSYDVKMKEKGDIPEGYSVSREKKERFSLILESASTNQTSMYLCASRQPWETQYFGPGTRLLVL.

CDR3 region: CASSLEGNTEAFF. CDR3 DNA sequence: TGTGCCAGCAGCCTCGAGGGGAACACTGAAGCTTTCTTT. V is TRBV11-1 and J is TRBJ1-1; D is unresolved. This CDR3 is built from 13 residues. CDR1 is SGHAT and CDR2 is FQDESV in the germline V gene (reference sequence). V dropped 5 bases and J dropped 1 base, with 8 bases sitting between them.

The CDR3 DNA is TGTGCCAGCAGTTCGGCTAACTACGAGCAGTACTTC. It translates to CASSSANYEQYF. V gene TRBV28 combines with J gene TRBJ2-5; D is undetermined. The end of the DNA is better explained by TRBJ2-7, so the J call may be wrong. This CDR3 has 12 residues. From germline, CDR1 is MDHEN and CDR2 SYDVKM.

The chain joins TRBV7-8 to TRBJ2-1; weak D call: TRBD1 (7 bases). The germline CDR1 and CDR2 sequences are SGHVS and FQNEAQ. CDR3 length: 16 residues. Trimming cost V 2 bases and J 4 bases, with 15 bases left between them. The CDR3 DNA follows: TGTGCCAGCAGCTTAATCGCCCAGGGGGGTTACAATGAGCAGTTCTTC. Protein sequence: CASSLIAQGGYNEQFF.

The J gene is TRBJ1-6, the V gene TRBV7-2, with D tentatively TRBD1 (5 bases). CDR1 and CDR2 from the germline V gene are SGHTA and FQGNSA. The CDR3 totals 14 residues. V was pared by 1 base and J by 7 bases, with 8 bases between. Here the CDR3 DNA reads TGTGCCAGCAGCTTAGGACAGCAAAATTCACCCCTCCACTTT. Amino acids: CASSLGQQNSPLHF.

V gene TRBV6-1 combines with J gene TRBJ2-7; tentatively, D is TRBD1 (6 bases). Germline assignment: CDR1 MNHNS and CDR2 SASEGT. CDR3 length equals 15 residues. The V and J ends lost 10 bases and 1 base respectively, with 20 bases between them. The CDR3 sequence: CAISREGHRSYEQYF. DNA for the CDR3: TGTGCCATCTCCCGTGAGGGACATCGTTCCTACGAGCAGTACTTC.

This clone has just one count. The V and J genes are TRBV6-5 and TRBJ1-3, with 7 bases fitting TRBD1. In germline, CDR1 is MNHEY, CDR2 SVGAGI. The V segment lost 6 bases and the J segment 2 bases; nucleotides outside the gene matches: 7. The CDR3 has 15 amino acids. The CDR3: CASSKTGEAGNTIYF. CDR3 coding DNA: TGTGCCAGCAGCAAAACAGGGGAGGCTGGAAACACCATATATTTT.

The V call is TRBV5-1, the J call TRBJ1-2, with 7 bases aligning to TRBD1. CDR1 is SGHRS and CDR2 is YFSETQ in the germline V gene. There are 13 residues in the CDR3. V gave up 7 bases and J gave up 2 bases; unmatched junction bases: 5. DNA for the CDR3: TGCGCCAGCGCGGGACAGCTGAACTATGGCTACACCTTC. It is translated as CASAGQLNYGYTF.

The CDR3 nucleotides read TGCGCCAGTTCTTATCAGGGGGGCAATGAGCAGTTCTTC. Translation: CASSYQGGNEQFF. This chain connects TRBV5-1 to TRBJ2-1; D is possibly TRBD1 (7 bases). V lost 8 bases, J lost 6 bases, and 15 bases lay in between. This CDR3 spans 13 amino acids. Germline CDR1 SGHRS, CDR2 YFSETQ.

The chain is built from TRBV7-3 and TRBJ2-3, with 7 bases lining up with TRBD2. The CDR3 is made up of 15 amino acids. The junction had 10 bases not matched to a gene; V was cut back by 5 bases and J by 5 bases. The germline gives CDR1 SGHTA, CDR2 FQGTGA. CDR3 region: CASSPVGGRGDTQYF. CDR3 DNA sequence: TGTGCCAGCAGCCCCGTGGGGGGGAGGGGAGATACGCAGTATTTT.

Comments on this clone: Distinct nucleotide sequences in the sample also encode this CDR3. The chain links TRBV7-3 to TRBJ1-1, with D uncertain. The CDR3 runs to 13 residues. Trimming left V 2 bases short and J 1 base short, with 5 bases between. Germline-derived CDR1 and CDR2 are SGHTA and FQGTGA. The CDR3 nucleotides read TGTGCCAGCAGCTTATACAGGAACACTGAAGCTTTCTTT. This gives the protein CASSLYRNTEAFF.

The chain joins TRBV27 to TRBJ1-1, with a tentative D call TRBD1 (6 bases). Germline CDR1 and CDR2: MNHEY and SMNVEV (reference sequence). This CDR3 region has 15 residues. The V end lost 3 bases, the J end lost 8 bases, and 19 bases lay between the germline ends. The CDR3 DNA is TGTGCCAGCAGTTTCCGGGGGGCAACCCCACTCGAAGCTTTCTTT. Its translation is CASSFRGATPLEAFF.

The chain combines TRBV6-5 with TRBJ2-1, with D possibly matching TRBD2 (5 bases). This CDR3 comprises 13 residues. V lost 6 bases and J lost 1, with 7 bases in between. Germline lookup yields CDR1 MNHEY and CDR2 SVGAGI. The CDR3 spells CASSGDSYNEQFF. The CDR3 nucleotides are TGTGCCAGCAGCGGGGATTCCTACAATGAGCAGTTCTTC.

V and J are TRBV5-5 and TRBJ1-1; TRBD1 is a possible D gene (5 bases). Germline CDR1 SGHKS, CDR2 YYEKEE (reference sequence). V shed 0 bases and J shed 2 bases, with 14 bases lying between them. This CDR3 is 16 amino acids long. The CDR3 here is CASSLAGGVDNTEAFF. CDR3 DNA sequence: TGTGCCAGCAGCTTGGCGGGAGGGGTAGATAACACTGAAGCTTTCTTT.

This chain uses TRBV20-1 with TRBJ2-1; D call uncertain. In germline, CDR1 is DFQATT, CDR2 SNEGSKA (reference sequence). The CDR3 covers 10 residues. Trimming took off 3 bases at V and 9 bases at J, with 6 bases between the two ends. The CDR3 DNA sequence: TGCAGTGCTAGTGGGCCTGAGCAGTTCTTC. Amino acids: CSASGPEQFF.

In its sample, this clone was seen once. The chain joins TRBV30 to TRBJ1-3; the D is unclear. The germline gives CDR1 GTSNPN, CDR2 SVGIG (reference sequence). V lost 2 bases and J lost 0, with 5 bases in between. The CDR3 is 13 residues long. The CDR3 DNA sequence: TGTGCCTGGAGTCGGGACTCTGGAAACACCATATATTTT. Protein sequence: CAWSRDSGNTIYF.

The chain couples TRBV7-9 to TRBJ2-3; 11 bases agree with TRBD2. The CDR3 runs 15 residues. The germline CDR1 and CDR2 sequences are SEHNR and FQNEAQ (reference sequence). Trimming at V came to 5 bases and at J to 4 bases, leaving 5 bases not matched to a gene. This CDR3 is CASSVSGGDSDTQYF. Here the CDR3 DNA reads TGTGCCAGCAGCGTTAGCGGGGGGGATTCAGATACGCAGTATTTT.